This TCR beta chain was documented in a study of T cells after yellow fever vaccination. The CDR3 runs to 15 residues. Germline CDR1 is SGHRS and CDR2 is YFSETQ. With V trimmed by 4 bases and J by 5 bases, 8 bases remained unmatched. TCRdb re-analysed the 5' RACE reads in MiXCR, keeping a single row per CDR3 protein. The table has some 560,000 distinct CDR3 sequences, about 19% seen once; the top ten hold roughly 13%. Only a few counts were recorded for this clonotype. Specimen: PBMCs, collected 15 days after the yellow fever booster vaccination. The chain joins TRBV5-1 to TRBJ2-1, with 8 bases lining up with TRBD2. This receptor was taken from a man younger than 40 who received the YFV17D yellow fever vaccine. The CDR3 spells CASSILAGSNNEQFF. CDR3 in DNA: TGCGCCAGCAGCATCTTAGCGGGATCTAACAATGAGCAGTTCTTC.